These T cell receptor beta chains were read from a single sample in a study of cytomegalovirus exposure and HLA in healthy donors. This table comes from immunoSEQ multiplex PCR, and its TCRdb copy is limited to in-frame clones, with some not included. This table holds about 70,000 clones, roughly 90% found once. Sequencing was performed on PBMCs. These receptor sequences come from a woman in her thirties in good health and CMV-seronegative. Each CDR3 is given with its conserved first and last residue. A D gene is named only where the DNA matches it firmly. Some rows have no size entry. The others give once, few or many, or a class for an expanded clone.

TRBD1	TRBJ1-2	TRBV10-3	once	CAITQGTGEYGYTF	TGTGCCATCACCCAGGGCACAGGGGAATATGGCTACACCTTC
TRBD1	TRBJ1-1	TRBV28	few	CASSLRQGDTEAFF	TGTGCCAGCAGTTTACGACAGGGGGACACTGAAGCTTTCTTT
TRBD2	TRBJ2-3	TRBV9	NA	CASSVVGGSITDTQYF	TGTGCCAGCAGCGTAGTCGGGGGGAGCATCACAGATACGCAGTATTTT
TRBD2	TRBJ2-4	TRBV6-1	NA	CAISRGDLAKNIQYF	TGTGCCATTTCGCGGGGGGACCTAGCCAAAAACATTCAGTACTTC
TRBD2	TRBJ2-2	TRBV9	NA	CASSVSGRAFTGELFF	TGTGCCAGCAGCGTTAGCGGGAGGGCCTTCACCGGGGAGCTGTTTTTT
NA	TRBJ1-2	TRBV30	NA	CAADYGEDHKNYGYTF	TGTGCCGCCGACTATGGGGAGGACCACAAAAACTATGGCTACACCTTC
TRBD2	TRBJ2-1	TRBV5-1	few	CASSLGLAGGHNEQFF	TGCGCCAGCAGCTTGGGCCTAGCGGGAGGTCACAATGAGCAGTTCTTC
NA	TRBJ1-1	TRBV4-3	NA	CASRRGDLPDTEAFF	TGCGCCAGCAGACGAGGGGACTTACCTGACACTGAAGCTTTCTTT
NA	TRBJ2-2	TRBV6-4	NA	CASRTTSANGELFF	TGTGCCAGCAGGACGACTAGTGCGAACGGGGAGCTGTTTTTT
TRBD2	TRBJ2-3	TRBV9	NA	CASSVTGGTSGTDTQYF	TGTGCCAGCAGCGTAACGGGCGGGACTAGCGGCACAGATACGCAGTATTTT
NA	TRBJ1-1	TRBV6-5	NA	CASIPTGGHTEAFF	TGTGCCAGCATCCCGACCGGGGGGCACACTGAAGCTTTCTTT
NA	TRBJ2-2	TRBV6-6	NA	CASSSYSPNTGELFF	TGTGCCAGCAGTTCCTACTCCCCGAACACCGGGGAGCTGTTTTTT
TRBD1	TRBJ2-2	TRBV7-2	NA	CASSLTRTGGWGTGELFF	TGTGCCAGCAGCTTAACCCGGACAGGGGGCTGGGGCACCGGGGAGCTGTTTTTT
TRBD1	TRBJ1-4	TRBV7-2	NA	CASSLVKAGGTDYEKLFF	TGTGCCAGCAGCTTAGTTAAGGCAGGGGGGACTGATTATGAAAAACTGTTTTTT
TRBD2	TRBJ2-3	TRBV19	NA	CASTPDGEGRRRGDTQYF	TGTGCCAGTACCCCGGACGGGGAGGGCCGTCGTAGGGGAGATACGCAGTATTTT
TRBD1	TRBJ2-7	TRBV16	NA	CASSRRVPGQGRLGYEQYF	TGTGCCAGCAGCCGGAGGGTCCCGGGACAGGGAAGATTAGGCTACGAGCAGTACTTC
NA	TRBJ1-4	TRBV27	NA	CASRPINYNEKLFF	TGTGCCAGCAGACCGATAAACTATAATGAAAAACTGTTTTTT
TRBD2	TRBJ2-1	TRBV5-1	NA	CASSSSSTSGGAEQFF	TGCGCCAGCAGCTCTAGTTCAACTAGCGGGGGAGCTGAGCAGTTCTTC
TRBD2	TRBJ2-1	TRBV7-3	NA	CASSITSGGSYNEQFF	TGTGCCAGCAGCATCACTAGCGGGGGCTCCTACAATGAGCAGTTCTTC
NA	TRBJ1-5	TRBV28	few	CASRGGNEPQHF	TGTGCCAGCAGGGGGGGGAACGAGCCCCAGCATTTT
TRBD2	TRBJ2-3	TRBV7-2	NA	CASSLSSGRVYDTQYF	TGTGCCAGCAGCTTGTCTAGCGGGAGAGTTTACGATACGCAGTATTTT
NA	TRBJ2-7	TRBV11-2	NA	CASSLDDSSSYEQYF	TGTGCCAGCAGCTTAGACGACTCCTCCTCCTACGAGCAGTACTTC
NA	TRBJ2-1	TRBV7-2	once	CASSLPEVDEQFF	TGTGCCAGCAGCCTACCGGAGGTGGATGAGCAGTTCTTC
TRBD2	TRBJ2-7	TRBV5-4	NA	CASSPRLAGALNEQYF	TGTGCCAGCAGCCCAAGACTAGCGGGAGCCCTGAACGAGCAGTACTTC
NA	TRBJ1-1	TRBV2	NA	CASSVGGNTEAFF	TGTGCCAGCAGTGTAGGGGGAAACACTGAAGCTTTCTTT
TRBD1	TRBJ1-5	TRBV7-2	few	CASLHPGQGNQPQHF	TGTGCCAGCCTTCACCCGGGACAGGGGAATCAGCCCCAGCATTTT
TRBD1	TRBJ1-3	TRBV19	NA	CASSTWTGGSILTGNTIYF	TGTGCCAGTAGTACCTGGACAGGGGGAAGTATCTTAACTGGAAACACCATATATTTT
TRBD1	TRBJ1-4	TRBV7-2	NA	CASSSTGGTNEKLFF	TGTGCCAGCAGCTCCACAGGGGGAACTAATGAAAAACTGTTTTTT
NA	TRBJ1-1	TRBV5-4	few	CASSFLGAGGTEAFF	TGTGCCAGCAGCTTTCTGGGGGCTGGGGGCACTGAAGCTTTCTTT
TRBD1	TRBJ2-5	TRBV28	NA	CASRYRGLQETQYF	TGTGCCAGCAGATACAGGGGGCTCCAAGAGACCCAGTACTTC
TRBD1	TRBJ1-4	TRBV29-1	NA	CSVEGAGGSKLFF	TGCAGCGTTGAAGGGGCAGGGGGATCCAAACTGTTTTTT
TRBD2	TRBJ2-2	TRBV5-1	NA	CASSLQFRGGASGSAGELFF	TGCGCCAGCAGCTTGCAATTTCGAGGGGGGGCGAGCGGGAGTGCCGGGGAGCTGTTTTTT
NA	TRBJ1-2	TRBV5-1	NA	CASSLSPPRGNYGYTF	TGCGCCAGCAGCTTATCCCCCCCAAGGGGGAACTATGGCTACACCTTC
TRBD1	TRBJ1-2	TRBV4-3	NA	CASSPELTLRQGWFYGYTF	TGCGCCAGCTCCCCCGAATTGACCCTCCGACAGGGGTGGTTCTATGGCTACACCTTC
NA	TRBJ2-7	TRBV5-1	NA	CASSFGGGGSYEQYF	TGCGCCAGCAGCTTCGGAGGGGGGGGTTCCTACGAGCAGTACTTC
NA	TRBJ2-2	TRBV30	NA	CAWRRRANTGELFF	TGTGCCTGGCGGAGGCGGGCGAACACCGGGGAGCTGTTTTTT
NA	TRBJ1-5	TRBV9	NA	CASSGYRDGQPQHF	TGTGCCAGCAGTGGGTACAGGGACGGTCAGCCCCAGCATTTT
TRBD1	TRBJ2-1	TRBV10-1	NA	CATGQGQSYNEQFF	TGCGCCACGGGACAGGGTCAATCCTACAATGAGCAGTTCTTC
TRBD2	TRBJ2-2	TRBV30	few	CAWSRLAGETGELFF	TGTGCCTGGAGTAGGCTAGCGGGAGAAACCGGGGAGCTGTTTTTT
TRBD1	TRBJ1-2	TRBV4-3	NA	CASSPRAGQGDIGYTF	TGCGCCAGCAGCCCGAGGGCGGGGCAGGGGGATATTGGCTACACCTTC
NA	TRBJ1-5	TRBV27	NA	CASSQDRSNQPQHF	TGTGCCAGCAGTCAAGACAGGAGCAATCAGCCCCAGCATTTT
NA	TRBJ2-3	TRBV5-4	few	CASSLARAGATDTQYF	TGTGCCAGCAGCTTGGCTAGGGCAGGGGCCACAGATACGCAGTATTTT
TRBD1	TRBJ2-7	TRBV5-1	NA	CASSYVQGAGYEQYF	TGCGCCAGCAGCTACGTACAGGGGGCTGGTTACGAGCAGTACTTC
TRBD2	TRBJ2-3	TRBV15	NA	CATSRRTSVTDTQYF	TGTGCCACCAGCAGAAGGACTAGCGTCACAGATACGCAGTATTTT
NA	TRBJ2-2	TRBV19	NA	CASSPTGPGELFF	TGTGCCAGTAGCCCAACAGGGCCCGGGGAGCTGTTTTTT
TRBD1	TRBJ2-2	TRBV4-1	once	CASSHEAPRDRVTGELFF	TGCGCCAGCAGCCACGAAGCCCCCCGGGACAGGGTAACCGGGGAGCTGTTTTTT
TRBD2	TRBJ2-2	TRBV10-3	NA	CAIMTASGRNGTGELFF	TGTGCCATCATGACGGCTAGCGGGAGAAATGGCACCGGGGAGCTGTTTTTT
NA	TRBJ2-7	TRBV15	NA	CATSSRGSSYEQYF	TGTGCCACCAGCAGCAGGGGTAGCTCCTACGAGCAGTACTTC
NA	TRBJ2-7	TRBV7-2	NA	CASSQDYRAYEQYF	TGTGCCAGCAGCCAAGACTACAGGGCCTACGAGCAGTACTTC
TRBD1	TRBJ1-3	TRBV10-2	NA	CASSMTGSSGNTIYF	TGCGCCAGCTCCATGACAGGGTCCTCTGGAAACACCATATATTTT
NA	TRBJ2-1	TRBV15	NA	CATSRVSAGPYNEQFF	TGTGCCACCAGCAGAGTATCGGCGGGACCTTACAATGAGCAGTTCTTC
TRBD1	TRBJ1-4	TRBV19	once	CASSIGGTGVEKLFF	TGTGCCAGTAGTATTGGGGGGACAGGGGTAGAAAAACTGTTTTTT
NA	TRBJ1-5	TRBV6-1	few	CASSEWGGLPPNQPQHF	TGTGCCAGCAGTGAATGGGGAGGCCTCCCTCCCAATCAGCCCCAGCATTTT
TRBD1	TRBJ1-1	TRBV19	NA	CASSPLGTGNTEAFF	TGTGCCAGTAGTCCCCTTGGGACAGGAAACACTGAAGCTTTCTTT
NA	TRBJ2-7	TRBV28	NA	CASSPVAPYEQYF	TGTGCCAGCAGCCCCGTGGCTCCCTACGAGCAGTACTTC
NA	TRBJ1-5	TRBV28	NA	CGSRRSNQPRHF	TGTGGGTCGAGGCGTAGCAATCAGCCCCGGCATTTT